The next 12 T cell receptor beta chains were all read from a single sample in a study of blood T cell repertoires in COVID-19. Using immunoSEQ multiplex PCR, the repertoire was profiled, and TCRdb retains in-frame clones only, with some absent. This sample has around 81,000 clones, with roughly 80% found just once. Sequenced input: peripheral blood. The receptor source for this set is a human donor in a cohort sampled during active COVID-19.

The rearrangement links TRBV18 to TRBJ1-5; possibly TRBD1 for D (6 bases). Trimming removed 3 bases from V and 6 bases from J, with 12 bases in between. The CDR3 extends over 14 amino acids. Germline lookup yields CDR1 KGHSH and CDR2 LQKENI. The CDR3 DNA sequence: TGTGCCAGCTCACCCAGGGGTGAGGGTCAGCCCCAGCATTTT. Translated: CASSPRGEGQPQHF.

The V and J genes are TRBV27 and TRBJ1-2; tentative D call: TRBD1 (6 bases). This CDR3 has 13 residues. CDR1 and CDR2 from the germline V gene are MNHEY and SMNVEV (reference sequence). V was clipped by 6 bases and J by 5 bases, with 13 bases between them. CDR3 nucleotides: TGTGCCAGCAGCCAACAGGGCGCGTATGGCTACACCTTC. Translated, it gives CASSQQGAYGYTF.

DNA of the CDR3: TGTGCCAGTAGTATGGGGACAGGGGCCTACGAGCAGTACTTC. This gives the protein CASSMGTGAYEQYF. The J gene is TRBJ2-7, the V gene TRBV19, with 10 bases aligning to TRBD1. V shed 3 bases, J shed 2 bases, and the junction held 1 base outside the gene matches. The germline CDR1 and CDR2 sequences are LNHDA and SQIVND (reference sequence). This CDR3 comprises 14 residues.

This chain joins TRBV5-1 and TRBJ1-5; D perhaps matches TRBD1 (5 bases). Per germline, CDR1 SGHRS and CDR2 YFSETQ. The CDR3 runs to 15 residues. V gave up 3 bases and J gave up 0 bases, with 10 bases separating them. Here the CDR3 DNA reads TGCGCCAGCAGCTCGGGGGGACTTAGCAATCAGCCCCAGCATTTT. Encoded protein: CASSSGGLSNQPQHF.

Written as DNA, the CDR3 is TGTGCCAGCAGCTTCTGGGACACGAACACTGAAGCTTTCTTT. As protein: CASSFWDTNTEAFF. This rearrangement joins TRBV5-6 to TRBJ1-1; maybe TRBD1 (6 bases). Germline CDR1 SGHDT, CDR2 YYEEEE. This CDR3 spans 14 amino acids. Deletions cut 2 bases from V and 1 base from J, with 9 bases between.

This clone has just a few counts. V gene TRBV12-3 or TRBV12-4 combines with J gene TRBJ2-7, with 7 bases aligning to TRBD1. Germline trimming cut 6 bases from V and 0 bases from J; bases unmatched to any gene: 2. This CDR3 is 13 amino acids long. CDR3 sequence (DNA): TGTGCCAGCAGCCGGGACAGCTCCTACGAGCAGTACTTC. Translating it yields CASSRDSSYEQYF.

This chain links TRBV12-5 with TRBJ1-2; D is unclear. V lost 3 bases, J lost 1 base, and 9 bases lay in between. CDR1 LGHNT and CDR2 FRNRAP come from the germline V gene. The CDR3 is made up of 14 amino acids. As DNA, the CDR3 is TGTGCTAGTGGTTTAGCAGGTCTTAACTATGGCTACACCTTC. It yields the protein CASGLAGLNYGYTF.

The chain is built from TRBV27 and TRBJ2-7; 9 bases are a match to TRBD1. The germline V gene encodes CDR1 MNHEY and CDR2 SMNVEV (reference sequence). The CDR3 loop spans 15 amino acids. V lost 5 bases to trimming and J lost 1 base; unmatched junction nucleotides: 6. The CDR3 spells CASSHRDRASYEQYF. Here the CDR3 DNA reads TGTGCCAGCAGTCACCGGGACAGGGCGTCCTACGAGCAGTACTTC.

The CDR3 is CASSEPDRGDTIYF. CDR3 coding DNA: TGTGCCAGCAGTGAACCAGACAGGGGGGACACCATATATTTT. This rearrangement joins TRBV6-1 to TRBJ1-3, with TRBD1 matching over 9 bases. Trimming took 2 bases from V and 8 from J; bases not matched to a gene: 4. Germline V lookup: CDR1 MNHNS, CDR2 SASEGT. CDR3 length: 14 residues.

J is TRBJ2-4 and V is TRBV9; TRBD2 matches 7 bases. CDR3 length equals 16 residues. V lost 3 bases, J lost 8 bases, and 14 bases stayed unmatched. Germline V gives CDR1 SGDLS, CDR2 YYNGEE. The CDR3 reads CASSALPSGLGDIQYF. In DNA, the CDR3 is TGTGCCAGCAGCGCGCTTCCTAGCGGCCTGGGGGACATTCAGTACTTC.

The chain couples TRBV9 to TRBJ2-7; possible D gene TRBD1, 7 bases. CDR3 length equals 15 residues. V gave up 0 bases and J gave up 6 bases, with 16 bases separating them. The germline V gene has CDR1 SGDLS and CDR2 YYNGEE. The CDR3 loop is CASSVDVRGDSEQYF. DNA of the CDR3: TGTGCCAGCAGCGTAGATGTCAGGGGGGACAGCGAGCAGTACTTC.

The DNA of the CDR3 is TGTGCCAGCAGCCAAGTTCGGGGGAGAGGCACTGAAGCTTTCTTT. It yields the protein CASSQVRGRGTEAFF. This chain links TRBV14 with TRBJ1-1; possible D gene TRBD1, 5 bases. Trimming left V 1 base short and J 4 bases short, with 13 bases between. The germline CDR1 and CDR2 sequences are SGHDN and FVKESK. The CDR3 runs to 15 residues.